Listed below are T cell receptor beta chains from one sample, sequenced in a study of early T cells in non-severe SARS-CoV-2 infection. TCRdb independently ran MiXCR on the 5' RACE reads; one entry per CDR3 protein. The sample carries fewer than 65,000 distinct CDR3 sequences, roughly a tenth recorded once. The sample consisted of whole blood. These receptors all stem from an adult who was a healthcare worker with PCR-confirmed SARS-CoV-2 infection or an uninfected control (not recorded which). The CDR3 runs from the conserved cysteine through the conserved F or W. The D gene is left open where the match is weak. Rows give clone size only sometimes, using once, few, many, or a class for an expanded clone.

.	TRBV25-1	TRBD1	TRBJ1-2	TGTGCCAGCCTCAGGGGGTGGCCGGACTATGGCTACACCTTC	CASLRGWPDYGYTF
few	TRBV4-2	.	TRBJ2-2	TGTGCCAGCAGCCAAGAACTCTCAGGGTCGGCCACCGGGGAGCTGTTTTTT	CASSQELSGSATGELFF
.	TRBV10-2	.	TRBJ2-1	TGCGCCAGCAGTACAGGCTACAATGAGCAGTTCTTC	CASSTGYNEQFF
.	TRBV15	.	TRBJ2-1	TGTGCCACCAGCAGAGACCGGAGTGGTGAGCAGTTCTTC	CATSRDRSGEQFF
few	TRBV20-1	.	TRBJ2-5	TGCAGTGCTAGTTTTCGAGACAGGAGTCAAGAGACCCAGTACTTC	CSASFRDRSQETQYF
.	TRBV3-1	.	TRBJ1-5	TGTGCCAGCAGCCAGGGGGTAGGGCAGCCCCAGCATTTT	CASSQGVGQPQHF
.	TRBV7-6	.	TRBJ2-1	TGTGCCAGCAGCTTAGCGGGTAGCGGTTACAATGAGCAGTTCTTC	CASSLAGSGYNEQFF
.	TRBV7-2	TRBD1	TRBJ1-5	TGTGCCAGCAGCTTAAGACAGGGGCAGTATGGCAATCAGCCCCAGCATTTT	CASSLRQGQYGNQPQHF
many	TRBV15	TRBD1	TRBJ2-4	TGTGCCACCACACCGGGACAGGGGTATGCGGACATTCAGTACTTC	CATTPGQGYADIQYF
.	TRBV6-6	.	TRBJ1-6	TGTGCCAGCAGGGGCCCTACCAATTCACCCCTCCACTTT	CASRGPTNSPLHF
many	TRBV5-1	.	TRBJ1-5	TGCGCCAGCAGCTTCGAGGGCAATCAGCCCCAGCATTTT	CASSFEGNQPQHF
.	TRBV2	.	TRBJ2-5	TGTGCCAGCAGCCCTCGTCCCGAGACCCAGTACTTC	CASSPRPETQYF
many	TRBV12-3/TRBV12-4	TRBD1	TRBJ1-6	TGTGCCAGCAGTCGGGGGACAGGGGGTTTGAGTAATTCACCCCTCCACTTT	CASSRGTGGLSNSPLHF
few	TRBV12-3/TRBV12-4	.	TRBJ1-5	TGTGCCAGCAGTTTAAGTGGGTCTCAGCCCCAGCATTTT	CASSLSGSQPQHF
medium-sized	TRBV14	.	TRBJ1-6	TGTGCCAGCAGCCAATACACGAACGGCTCACCCCTCCACTTT	CASSQYTNGSPLHF
.	TRBV5-4	TRBD1	TRBJ1-2	TGTGCCAGCAGTTACGACAGGGGAGGCTACACCTTC	CASSYDRGGYTF
many	TRBV25-1	TRBD1	TRBJ1-2	TGTGCCAGCAGTGCACCTCCCGGACAGGGGGCTAGCAGCTACACCTTC	CASSAPPGQGASSYTF
.	TRBV19	.	TRBJ2-3	TGTGCCAGTAGTAGGGTCCTCACAGATACGCAGTATTTT	CASSRVLTDTQYF
.	TRBV13	.	TRBJ2-2	TGTGCCAGCAGCCTTACTACTACCGGCCAGAACACCGGGGAGCTGTTTTTT	CASSLTTTGQNTGELFF
few	TRBV7-2	.	TRBJ2-5	TGTGCCAGCAGCTTAGATCGAGGGCGGCAAGAGACCCAGTACTTC	CASSLDRGRQETQYF
.	TRBV10-1	TRBD2	TRBJ2-1	TGCGCCAGCAGTCCCGGGACTAGCAGCAATGAGCAGTTCTTC	CASSPGTSSNEQFF
many	TRBV6-6	TRBD2	TRBJ2-5	TGTGCCAGCAGGGCACAGCGGGGACAAGAGACCCAGTACTTC	CASRAQRGQETQYF
.	TRBV20-1	TRBD1	TRBJ1-2	TGCAGTGCGCGAGCCGGGACAGCTTATGGCTACACCTTC	CSARAGTAYGYTF
few	TRBV2	.	TRBJ1-4	TGTGCCAGCACGATAGGTCTAAATGAAAAACTGTTTTTT	CASTIGLNEKLFF